The rows below give T cell receptor beta chains drawn from one sample of a study of cytomegalovirus exposure and HLA in healthy donors. Generated by immunoSEQ multiplex PCR, the TCRdb table keeps only in-frame clones and is missing some. The table lists under 150,000 clones, 70% to 85% of them singletons, with 2.7% in the top ten. Sequencing was done on a sample of PBMCs. All receptors come from a man aged 50-59 years in good health and CMV-seronegative. Each CDR3 is given with its conserved first and last residue. Fields, in order: clone size, V gene, D gene, CDR3 length, J gene, CDR3 DNA, CDR3 protein. D genes are given only for firm matches. Clone size appears in some rows only: once, few, many, or a class for an expanded clone.

>NA|TRBV9|TRBD1|15|TRBJ1-4
TGTGCCAGCAGCACATCAGGGGGCAGAGGTGAAAAACTGTTTTTT
CASSTSGGRGEKLFF
>NA|TRBV6-5|NA|15|TRBJ1-2
TGTGCCAGCAGTTCGGACAGCCTTTCAGGCTATGGCTACACCTTC
CASSSDSLSGYGYTF
>medium-sized|TRBV18|TRBD2|16|TRBJ2-1
TGTGCCAGCTCACTCTGGACTAGCGGGGGGGCCAATGAGCAGTTCTTC
CASSLWTSGGANEQFF
>NA|TRBV4-3|TRBD2|16|TRBJ2-7
TGCGCCAGCAGCCTCGAAGCTACGGCGGGAGCCTACGAGCAGTACTTC
CASSLEATAGAYEQYF
>NA|TRBV6-1|NA|14|TRBJ2-7
TGTGCCAGCAGTGTGAGTGTCAGGATCTACGAGCAGTACTTC
CASSVSVRIYEQYF
>NA|TRBV2|NA|13|TRBJ1-2
TGTGCCAGCAGTGAAAGCGACGGCCGTGGCTACACCTTC
CASSESDGRGYTF
>NA|TRBV30|TRBD2|15|TRBJ2-1
TGTGCCTGGCGCTCGCGGGGGGTCCGCTACAATGAGCAGTTCTTC
CAWRSRGVRYNEQFF
>NA|TRBV27|NA|12|TRBJ1-5
TGTGCCAGCACTACAGGCAATCAGCCCCAGCATTTT
CASTTGNQPQHF
>few|TRBV6-5|NA|15|TRBJ2-7
TGTGCCAGCAGTTACCGAATGGACAGCACCTACGAGCAGTACTTC
CASSYRMDSTYEQYF
>NA|TRBV9|TRBD2|14|TRBJ2-1
TGTGCCAGCAGCGTAGTTGCGGGGGACAATGAGCAGTTCTTC
CASSVVAGDNEQFF
>once|TRBV7-2|NA|15|TRBJ1-4
TGTGCCAGCAGCAAGAGGGGGGGCGCAAATGAAAAACTGTTTTTT
CASSKRGGANEKLFF
>once|TRBV6-1|NA|11|TRBJ2-7
TGTGCCAGCAGATCCCCCTACGAGCAGTACTTC
CASRSPYEQYF
>NA|TRBV5-1|TRBD2|18|TRBJ2-5
TGCGCCAGCAGCTGGGGGGCTAGCGGGGGCCGAGGGGGAGAGACCCAGTACTTC
CASSWGASGGRGGETQYF
>few|TRBV29-1|NA|12|TRBJ1-1
TGCAGCGTTCGGGGGGCAAACACTGAAGCTTTCTTT
CSVRGANTEAFF
>NA|TRBV6-5|TRBD1|13|TRBJ1-1
TGTGCCAGCAGACGGGACAGGAACACTGAAGCTTTCTTT
CASRRDRNTEAFF
>NA|TRBV7-6|NA|14|TRBJ2-2
TGTGCCAGCAGCTTGTTGAGGAACACCGGGGAGCTGTTTTTT
CASSLLRNTGELFF
>NA|TRBV7-2|TRBD2|17|TRBJ2-4
TGTGCCAGCAGCTTAGAGGGTAGCGGGGGGAGGGGAAACATTCAGTACTTC
CASSLEGSGGRGNIQYF
>NA|TRBV9|NA|16|TRBJ1-2
TGTGCCAGCAGCGCCTCCCCCGCGGGGCGCAGCTATGGCTACACCTTC
CASSASPAGRSYGYTF
>NA|TRBV19|NA|14|TRBJ2-3
TGTGCCAGTAGTATAGACGACACATTAGATACGCAGTATTTT
CASSIDDTLDTQYF
>few|TRBV7-2|TRBD2|15|TRBJ2-7
TGTGCCAGCAGCTTAGCTAGCGGGGGGCCCTACGAGCAGTACTTC
CASSLASGGPYEQYF
>NA|TRBV5-1|NA|15|TRBJ2-2
TGCGCCAGCAGCTTGGTGGGGGGAAACACCGGGGAGCTGTTTTTT
CASSLVGGNTGELFF
>NA|TRBV7-3|NA|15|TRBJ1-6
TGTGCCAGCAGCCCCTTCGGGGGGAGGAATTCACCCCTCCACTTT
CASSPFGGRNSPLHF
>NA|TRBV4-1|TRBD1|17|TRBJ1-1
TGCGCCAGCAGCCAAGATTCAAGGACAGGGGTCAACACTGAAGCTTTCTTT
CASSQDSRTGVNTEAFF
>few|TRBV5-1|TRBD1|17|TRBJ1-1
TGCGCCAGCAGCTTGGAGCCAGGGGGCGTAGGGAACACTGAAGCTTTCTTT
CASSLEPGGVGNTEAFF
>NA|TRBV6-5|TRBD1|14|TRBJ2-7
TGTGCCAGCAGCCCCGGACAGGGCACCTACGAGCAGTACTTC
CASSPGQGTYEQYF
>NA|TRBV6-5|NA|16|TRBJ2-7
TGTGCCAGCAGTTACTCGAAACGGGGGGCATCCTACGAGCAGTACTTC
CASSYSKRGASYEQYF
>NA|TRBV4-1|TRBD2|13|TRBJ2-7
TGCGCCAGCAGCCAAGTCGGGGGGAACGAGCAGTACTTC
CASSQVGGNEQYF
>NA|TRBV6-1|TRBD1|13|TRBJ1-6
TGTGCCAGCAGTGGACAGGGTAATTCACCCCTCCACTTT
CASSGQGNSPLHF
>few|TRBV7-9|NA|14|TRBJ1-5
TGTGCCAGCACCCTAGGGGCAGACAATCAGCCCCAGCATTTT
CASTLGADNQPQHF
>NA|TRBV7-9|NA|14|TRBJ2-7
TGTGCCAGCCAGAAAGGGGGTGGGTCCTACGAGCAGTACTTC
CASQKGGGSYEQYF
>NA|TRBV21-1|NA|13|TRBJ2-3
TGTGCCAGCACACTAGCGGTTTCAGATACGCAGTATTTT
CASTLAVSDTQYF
>NA|TRBV29-1|NA|13|TRBJ1-1
TGCAGCGTTCGTCAGGCCCAGAACACTGAAGCTTTCTTT
CSVRQAQNTEAFF
>NA|TRBV2|TRBD2|16|TRBJ2-5
TGTGCCAGCAGCCGCGGACTAGCCAAGTTAGGGCAGACCCAGTACTTC
CASSRGLAKLGQTQYF
>NA|TRBV6-5|NA|12|TRBJ1-2
TGTGCCAGCAGTGACAGTAACTATGGCTACACCTTC
CASSDSNYGYTF
>NA|TRBV5-1|TRBD1|17|TRBJ1-1
TGCGCCAGCAGAGGGTCTGATGGGACAGGGGATTTCACTGAAGCTTTCTTT
CASRGSDGTGDFTEAFF
>few|TRBV2|NA|15|TRBJ2-2
TGTGCCAGCAGTGATGGGGCCGTTGGTATCGGGGAGCTGTTTTTT
CASSDGAVGIGELFF
>NA|TRBV5-4|NA|16|TRBJ2-5
TGTGCCAGCAGCTTGGACCCAACTAGAGCCGAAGAGACCCAGTACTTC
CASSLDPTRAEETQYF
>NA|TRBV5-5|NA|12|TRBJ1-2
TGTGCCAGCAGCTTGCAAGCTTATGGCTACACCTTC
CASSLQAYGYTF
>NA|TRBV6-7|NA|14|TRBJ2-7
TGTGCCAGCAGTTACGGCAGGGATCCCTACGAGCAGTACTTC
CASSYGRDPYEQYF
>NA|TRBV2|NA|13|TRBJ2-1
TGTGCCAGCATATTGAGAGAATACAATGAGCAGTTCTTC
CASILREYNEQFF
>NA|TRBV4-1|NA|15|TRBJ1-4
TGCGCCAGCAGCCAAGAAGCACCGGGGTCGGGCAAACTGTTTTTT
CASSQEAPGSGKLFF
>NA|TRBV4-3|TRBD2|15|TRBJ2-7
TGCGCCAGCAGCCGCTGGCGGGGGGGCCCCTACGAGCAGTACTTC
CASSRWRGGPYEQYF
>NA|TRBV5-4|TRBD2|14|TRBJ2-2
TGTGCCAGCAGCCTGACTAGCGGGAACGGGGAGCTGTTTTTT
CASSLTSGNGELFF
>NA|TRBV30|NA|13|TRBJ2-5
TGTGCCTGGAGTGGAGGGCCAGGCGGGACCCAGTACTTC
CAWSGGPGGTQYF
>NA|TRBV4-1|TRBD1|14|TRBJ1-2
TGCGCCAGCAGCCACCAGACAGGGAACTATGGCTACACCTTC
CASSHQTGNYGYTF
>NA|TRBV2|TRBD2|15|TRBJ2-3
TGTGCCAGCAGTCCCACCAGCGGGGGGGCAGATACGCAGTATTTT
CASSPTSGGADTQYF
>NA|TRBV27|TRBD2|15|TRBJ2-1
TGTGCCAGCAGCTCACTAGCGGGCGGGGTCAATGAGCAGTTCTTC
CASSSLAGGVNEQFF
>NA|TRBV27|NA|13|TRBJ2-7
TGTGCCAGCGCGGGACTCAGCGAACACGAGCAGTACTTC
CASAGLSEHEQYF
>NA|TRBV6-6|TRBD1|15|TRBJ1-2
TGTGCCAGCACTAACTCCGGGACAGATGCTTCTGGCTACACCTTC
CASTNSGTDASGYTF
>once|TRBV5-8|TRBD1|18|TRBJ2-1
TGTGCCAGCAGCTTGGGGGGCCGACAGGGTTTCTCCTACAATGAGCAGTTCTTC
CASSLGGRQGFSYNEQFF
>few|TRBV5-5|TRBD2|15|TRBJ2-1
TGTGCCAGCAAGGGACTAGCGGGAGCTTACAATGAGCAGTTCTTC
CASKGLAGAYNEQFF
>NA|TRBV7-9|TRBD2|16|TRBJ2-5
TGTGCCAGCAGCGCCACCGGGCTAGCGGGGGTTGAGACCCAGTACTTC
CASSATGLAGVETQYF
>few|TRBV5-1|TRBD1|15|TRBJ2-7
TGCGCCAGCAGCCTCCTTGGACAGGGGACCTACGAGCAGTACTTC
CASSLLGQGTYEQYF
>NA|TRBV27|TRBD2|16|TRBJ2-7
TGTGCCACCTCCTCACTAGCGGGGGGCCTTCCCTACGAGCAGTACTTC
CATSSLAGGLPYEQYF
>NA|TRBV5-8|NA|15|TRBJ1-1
TGTGCCAGCAGCTTGGTGGGCAGGGTGAACACTGAAGCTTTCTTT
CASSLVGRVNTEAFF